A single sample gave rise to the 6 T cell receptor beta chains below, sequenced in a study of cytomegalovirus exposure and HLA in healthy donors. PCR was performed using 60 Vbeta and 13 Jbeta primers. TCRdb's copy holds only in-frame clones and misses some; the assay was immunoSEQ multiplex PCR. The table shows under 200,000 clones, with around 80% occurring only once. What was sequenced was PBMCs. The source is a male donor in good health and CMV-seronegative.

This chain uses TRBV5-1 with TRBJ2-3; D gene unclear. The CDR3 runs to 16 residues. From germline, CDR1 is SGHRS and CDR2 YFSETQ. V was pared by 3 bases and J by 2 bases, with 16 bases between. CDR3 loop: CASSSQPVSPTDTQYF. The CDR3 DNA sequence: TGCGCCAGCAGCTCTCAACCAGTTTCCCCCACAGATACGCAGTATTTT.

The chain carries TRBV29-1 and TRBJ1-1; the D gene is possibly TRBD1 (5 bases). Germline V lookup: CDR1 SQVTM, CDR2 ANQGSEA. V lost 6 bases, J lost 0 bases, and 17 bases lay in between. CDR3 length: 15 residues. In nucleotides, the CDR3 is TGCAGCGTAGGCCCGGGGGGGTTGATGAACACTGAAGCTTTCTTT. Translation gives CSVGPGGLMNTEAFF.

The chain recombines TRBV5-8 with TRBJ1-5, with 7 bases that match TRBD1. CDR1 is SGHTS and CDR2 is YDEGEE in the germline V gene. The CDR3 is made up of 17 amino acids. Losses at the gene ends were 2 bases for V and 0 bases for J; bases not matched to a gene: 8. CDR3 in DNA: TGTGCCAGCAGCTTAAGTTTGACAGGGCTTAGCAATCAGCCCCAGCATTTT. It yields the protein CASSLSLTGLSNQPQHF.

This clone has only a few counts. V and J are TRBV5-4 and TRBJ2-7, with 8 bases fitting TRBD2. Looked up from germline, CDR1 is SGHNT and CDR2 is YYREEE (reference sequence). The V segment lost 4 bases and the J segment 6 bases; nucleotides outside the gene matches: 12. The length of the CDR3 is 15 residues. The CDR3 protein is CASSRPISGESEQYF. The CDR3 region has the DNA TGTGCCAGCAGCCGCCCTATTAGCGGGGAAAGCGAGCAGTACTTC.

This clone was observed a handful of times. The chain links TRBV2 to TRBJ1-2; tentatively, D is TRBD1 (6 bases). The CDR3 extends over 13 amino acids. Trimming removed 7 bases from V and 8 bases from J, with 17 bases in between. CDR1 SNHLY and CDR2 FYNNEI come from the germline V gene. The CDR3 protein is CASIYRDGEGYTF. In DNA form, the CDR3 reads TGTGCCAGCATATACAGGGACGGAGAGGGCTACACCTTC.

V gene TRBV10-3 combines with J gene TRBJ2-3, with D maybe TRBD1 (6 bases). Germline CDR1 ENHRY, CDR2 SYGVKD. The V and J ends lost 7 bases and 6 bases respectively, with 17 bases between them. The CDR3 runs 14 residues. The CDR3 loop reads CAITAGALRDTQYF. The DNA of the CDR3 is TGTGCCATCACGGCAGGGGCCCTTCGGGATACGCAGTATTTT.